The clone carrying this T cell receptor beta chain occurred a few times. Its matching antigen is unknown. The data belong to a study of naive and memory T cell subsets. General study results and limits: Possibly reflecting memory cells re-expressing CD45RA, a few larger clonotypes occurred in naive repertoires, especially CD8.

An equimolar mix of two oligonucleotides served as the beta constant-region primer for TRBC1 and TRBC2. Ligated cDNA was amplified by four rounds of PCR with nested alpha and beta constant-region primers and SP2. TCRdb itself ran the UMI-ligation and nested PCR reads through MiXCR, one entry per CDR3 protein. The repertoire includes 140,000 to 150,000 distinct CDR3 sequences, approximately 22% of them detected once, and 0.11% sits in the top ten. From germline, CDR1 is SQVTM and CDR2 ANQGSEA. There are 14 residues in the CDR3. J lost 7 bases, V lost 5 bases, and 8 bases had no gene match. The receptor comes from a human donor in good health. The chain has TRBV29-1 and TRBJ2-1, with 10 bases that match TRBD2. The sample was naive CD4+ T cells from blood. For the CDR3, the DNA is TGCAGCGTTCGACTAGCGGGTAGAGGGAATGAGCAGTTCTTC. Protein product: CSVRLAGRGNEQFF.